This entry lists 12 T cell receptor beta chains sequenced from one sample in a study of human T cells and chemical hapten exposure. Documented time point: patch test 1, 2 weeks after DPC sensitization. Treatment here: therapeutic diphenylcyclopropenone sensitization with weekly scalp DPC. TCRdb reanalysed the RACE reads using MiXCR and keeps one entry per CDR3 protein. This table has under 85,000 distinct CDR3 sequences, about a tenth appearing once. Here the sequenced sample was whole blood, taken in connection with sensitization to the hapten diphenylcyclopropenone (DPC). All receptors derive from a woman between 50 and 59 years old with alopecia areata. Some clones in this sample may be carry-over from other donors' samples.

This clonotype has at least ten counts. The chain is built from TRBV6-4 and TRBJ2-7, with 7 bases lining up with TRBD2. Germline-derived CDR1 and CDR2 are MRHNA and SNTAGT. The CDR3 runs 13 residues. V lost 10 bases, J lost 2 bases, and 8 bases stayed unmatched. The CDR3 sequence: CATDQGRAYEQYF. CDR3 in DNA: TGTGCCACCGACCAAGGGAGGGCCTACGAGCAGTACTTC.

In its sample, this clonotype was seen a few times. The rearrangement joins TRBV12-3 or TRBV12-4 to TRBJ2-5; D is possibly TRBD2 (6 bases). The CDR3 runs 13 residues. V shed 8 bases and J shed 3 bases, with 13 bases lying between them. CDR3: CASGPPGEETQYF. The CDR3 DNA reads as TGTGCCAGCGGGCCCCCGGGGGAAGAGACCCAGTACTTC.

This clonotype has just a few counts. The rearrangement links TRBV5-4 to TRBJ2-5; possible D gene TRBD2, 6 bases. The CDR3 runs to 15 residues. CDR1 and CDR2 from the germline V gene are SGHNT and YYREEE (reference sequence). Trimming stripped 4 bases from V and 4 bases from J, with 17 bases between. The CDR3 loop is CASSPLSGEGETQYF. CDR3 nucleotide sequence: TGTGCCAGCAGCCCCCTATCGGGAGAGGGAGAGACCCAGTACTTC.

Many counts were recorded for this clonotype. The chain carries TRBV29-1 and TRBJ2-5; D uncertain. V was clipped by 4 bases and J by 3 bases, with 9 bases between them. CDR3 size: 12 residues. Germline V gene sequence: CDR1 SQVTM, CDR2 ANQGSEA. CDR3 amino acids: CSVGSGKETQYF. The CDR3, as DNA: TGCAGCGTTGGGTCCGGTAAAGAGACCCAGTACTTC.

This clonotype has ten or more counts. The CDR3 nucleotides read TGCGCCAGCAGCCAAGATAAGGGGACTAGCCTAAACATTCAGTACTTC. It translates to CASSQDKGTSLNIQYF. J is TRBJ2-4 and V is TRBV4-3; 9 bases agree with TRBD2. Trimming took 0 bases from V and 6 from J; bases not matched to a gene: 6. The length of the CDR3 is 16 residues. From germline, CDR1 is LGHNA and CDR2 YSLEER.

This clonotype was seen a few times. The CDR3 spells CASSLELDRAGIQYF. The CDR3 nucleotides read TGCGCCAGCAGCCTCGAACTGGATAGAGCAGGCATTCAGTACTTC. V gene TRBV4-3 combines with J gene TRBJ2-4; D unresolved. The CDR3 extends over 15 amino acids. Germline values: CDR1 LGHNA, CDR2 YSLEER. Trimming took off 4 bases at V and 9 bases at J, with 19 bases between the two ends.

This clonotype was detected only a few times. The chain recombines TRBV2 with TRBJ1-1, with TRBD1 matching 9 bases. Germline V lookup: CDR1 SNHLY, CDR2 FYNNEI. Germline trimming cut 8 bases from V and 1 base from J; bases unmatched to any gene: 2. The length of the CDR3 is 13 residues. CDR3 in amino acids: CASLGQGNTEAFF. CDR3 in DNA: TGTGCCAGCTTGGGACAGGGGAACACTGAAGCTTTCTTT.

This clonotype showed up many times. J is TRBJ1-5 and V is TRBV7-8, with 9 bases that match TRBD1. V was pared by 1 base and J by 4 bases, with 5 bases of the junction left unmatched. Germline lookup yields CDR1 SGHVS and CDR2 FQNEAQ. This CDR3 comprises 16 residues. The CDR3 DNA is TGTGCCAGCAGCTTAGGGACAGGGGTTCCTAATCAGCCCCAGCATTTT. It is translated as CASSLGTGVPNQPQHF.

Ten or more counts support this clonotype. The CDR3 here is CSVDYRALGYTF. The CDR3 bases are TGCAGCGTTGACTACAGGGCTCTTGGCTACACCTTC. The rearrangement uses TRBV29-1 and TRBJ1-2; tentative D call: TRBD1 (6 bases). V lost 3 bases to trimming and J lost 7 bases, with 12 bases between them. CDR3 length equals 12 residues. Germline V lookup: CDR1 SQVTM, CDR2 ANQGSEA.

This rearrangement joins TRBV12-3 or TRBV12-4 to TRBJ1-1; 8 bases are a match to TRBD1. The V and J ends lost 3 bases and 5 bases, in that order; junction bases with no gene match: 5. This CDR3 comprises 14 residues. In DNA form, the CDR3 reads TGTGCCAGCAGTTTGAAGTACAGGGGGACTGAAGCTTTCTTT. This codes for CASSLKYRGTEAFF.

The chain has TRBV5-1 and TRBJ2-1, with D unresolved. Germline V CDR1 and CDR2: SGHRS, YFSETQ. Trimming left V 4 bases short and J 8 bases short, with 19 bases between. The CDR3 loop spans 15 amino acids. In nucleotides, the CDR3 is TGCGCCAGCAGCCTTCGAATTGACGACTTTTATGAGCAGTTCTTC. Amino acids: CASSLRIDDFYEQFF.

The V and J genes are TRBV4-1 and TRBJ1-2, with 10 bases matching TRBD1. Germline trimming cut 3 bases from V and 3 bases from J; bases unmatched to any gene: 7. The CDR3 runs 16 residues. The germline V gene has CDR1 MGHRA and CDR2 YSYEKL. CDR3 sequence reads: CASSQEGQGPYYGYTF. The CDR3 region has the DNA TGCGCCAGCAGCCAGGAGGGACAGGGGCCTTACTATGGCTACACCTTC.